These T cell receptor beta chains were read from a single sample in a study of T cells expressing NK-cell markers. TCRdb re-called the 5' RACE reads, yielding one record per CDR3 amino acid sequence without DNA. The sample's table shows roughly 150,000 distinct CDR3 sequences. The sample consisted of blood T cells: a sorted CD56 or NKG2C T cell subset, CD4+ or CD8+ T cells, or bulk PBMC T cells (not recorded which). The origin of the receptors is a man aged 18 to 69 in good health. Each CDR3 is given with its conserved first and last residue. Each record gives: J gene, V gene, CDR3 protein.

J: TRBJ2-2; V: TRBV24-1; CDR3: CATLSAYTGELFF
J: TRBJ2-1; V: TRBV4-2; CDR3: CASSQILAGVLGNEQFF
J: TRBJ2-7; V: TRBV5-6; CDR3: CASSLASQGNYEQYF
J: TRBJ2-7; V: TRBV5-6; CDR3: CASSLELRAGEQYF
J: TRBJ2-5; V: TRBV7-6; CDR3: CASSLTGQGGETQYF
J: TRBJ2-1; V: TRBV12-3/TRBV12-4; CDR3: CASSLGFGGEQFF
J: TRBJ2-3; V: TRBV5-4; CDR3: CASRARGGSTDTQYF
J: TRBJ2-2; V: TRBV9; CDR3: CASSRQSANTGELFF
J: TRBJ2-1; V: TRBV28; CDR3: CASTLAGNSYNEQFF
J: TRBJ1-5; V: TRBV5-1; CDR3: CASSFGEFSNQPQHF